The rows below give T cell receptor beta chains drawn from one sample of a study of T cells expressing NK-cell markers. TCRdb re-called the 5' RACE reads and catalogs CDR3 proteins one per entry, DNA excluded. Recorded for this sample: approximately 110,000 distinct CDR3 sequences. The specimen sequenced was blood T cells: a sorted CD56 or NKG2C T cell subset, CD4+ or CD8+ T cells, or bulk PBMC T cells (not recorded which). These receptors were obtained from a woman between 18 and 75 years old in good health. CDR3s include the opening cysteine and the closing phenylalanine or tryptophan. The order of the fields is J gene, V gene, CDR3 protein.

>TRBJ2-1|TRBV27
CASSLYSQRSPYNEQFF
>TRBJ1-4|TRBV12-3/TRBV12-4
CASSPGTDENEKLFF
>TRBJ1-3|TRBV19
CASSIPGSGNTIYF
>TRBJ2-1|TRBV27
CASRRWKFDEQFF
>TRBJ1-1|TRBV27
CASSPQGVNTEAFF
>TRBJ2-7|TRBV27
CASSLTGPSSYEQYF
>TRBJ1-5|TRBV4-1
CASSQDGMGRGNQPQHF
>TRBJ1-6|TRBV6-2/TRBV6-3
CASSYSGVSSYNSPLHF
>TRBJ2-2|TRBV5-6
CASSPQGFNTGELFF
>TRBJ1-5|TRBV7-8
CASSLYPKEDQPQHF
>TRBJ2-3|TRBV12-3/TRBV12-4
CASSPQPGNTQYF
>TRBJ1-2|TRBV4-3
CASSQDSGGWGYTF
>TRBJ2-1|TRBV4-3
CASSQGAPSYNEQFF
>TRBJ2-1|TRBV10-3
CAISEQQGGYNEQFF
>TRBJ2-7|TRBV12-3/TRBV12-4
CASSFLGRSYEQYF
>TRBJ2-7|TRBV19
CASSTSGGEYEQYF
>TRBJ2-1|TRBV20-1
CSALRGSTNEQFF
>TRBJ1-5|TRBV5-5
CASSPGTGGNQPQHF
>TRBJ2-1|TRBV28
CASSEPNEQFF
>TRBJ2-1|TRBV7-3
CASSLIGAGNNEQFF
>TRBJ2-1|TRBV13
CASSVQGSSWNEQFF
>TRBJ2-1|TRBV27
CASTTGLALNERFF
>TRBJ1-2|TRBV7-2
CASSPRTGMRRNYGYTF
>TRBJ1-4|TRBV7-9
CASRTGLAEKLFF
>TRBJ2-3|TRBV6-5
CASSYSSGGPSTDTQYF